A selection of T cell receptor beta chains follows, all from one sample in a study of early T cells in non-severe SARS-CoV-2 infection. TCRdb reanalysed the 5' RACE reads using MiXCR and keeps one entry per CDR3 protein. The table records approximately 30,000 distinct CDR3 sequences, around 7% of them present only once. Sequencing was performed on whole blood, taken at baseline. These receptors were collected from an adult who was a healthcare worker with PCR-confirmed SARS-CoV-2 infection or an uninfected control (not recorded which). Each CDR3 is given without its conserved first and last residue.

v_gene: TRBV9; CDR3aa: ASSVGQSSGNTIY
v_gene: TRBV7-2; CDR3aa: ASSAGQLGIEQF
v_gene: TRBV27; CDR3aa: ASSLGGFNQPQH
v_gene: TRBV25-1; CDR3aa: ASRQETQY
v_gene: TRBV28; CDR3aa: ASSSTTSGSQRRGEQY
v_gene: TRBV29-1; CDR3aa: SVALMTGKTGELF
v_gene: TRBV4-3; CDR3aa: ASSPDRLGGDYGYT
v_gene: TRBV5-1; CDR3aa: ASSMEGQSTDTQY
v_gene: TRBV7-2; CDR3aa: ASSLGLAMAGELF
v_gene: TRBV7-2; CDR3aa: ASSPLRQGLMNTEAF
v_gene: TRBV11-1; CDR3aa: ASSWGTDTDTQY
v_gene: TRBV29-1; CDR3aa: SVKGQGSYGYT
v_gene: TRBV20-1; CDR3aa: SATSGTSGVNEQF
v_gene: TRBV7-2; CDR3aa: ASSLARNNEQF
v_gene: TRBV4-2; CDR3aa: ASSQDRYTEAF
v_gene: TRBV5-4; CDR3aa: ASSLGTASYNEQF
v_gene: TRBV4-3; CDR3aa: ASSQVGPHNEQF
v_gene: TRBV20-1; CDR3aa: SLTAETQY